These T cell receptor beta chains were read from a single sample in a study of T cells in Graves' hyperthyroidism and ophthalmopathy. TCRdb itself ran the multiplex PCR reads through MiXCR, one entry per CDR3 protein. The sample has around 300,000 distinct CDR3 sequences, around 15% seen once. The sequenced material came from blood. The receptors derive from a woman in her thirties or forties with Graves' hyperthyroidism. Both conserved end residues are part of each CDR3. Fields, in order: V gene, clone size, D gene, J gene, CDR3 DNA, CDR3 protein. The D gene is left open where the match is weak. Not every row has a clone size; where given, it reads once, few, many or a size class.

V: TRBV20-1; size: many; D: TRBD1; J: TRBJ1-5; DNA: TGCAGTGCAAAGGCAGGGGGTCAGCCCCAGCATTTT; CDR3: CSAKAGGQPQHF
V: TRBV9; size: many; D: .; J: TRBJ1-4; DNA: TGTGCCAGCAGCTCGCGGACAGCTGGGTCACAAAAACTGTTTTTT; CDR3: CASSSRTAGSQKLFF
V: TRBV18; size: few; D: TRBD1; J: TRBJ2-1; DNA: TGTGCCAGCTCACCTCGGACAGGGCCGCCCGACAATGAGCAGTTCTTC; CDR3: CASSPRTGPPDNEQFF
V: TRBV13; size: .; D: TRBD1; J: TRBJ1-4; DNA: TGTGCCAGCAGCTTAGGGACAGGGGCTGAAAAACTGTTTTTT; CDR3: CASSLGTGAEKLFF
V: TRBV28; size: many; D: .; J: TRBJ2-7; DNA: TGTGCCAGCAGTTTATCTTGGGGGGCGGGCTCCTACGAGCAGTACTTC; CDR3: CASSLSWGAGSYEQYF
V: TRBV5-5; size: few; D: TRBD1; J: TRBJ2-7; DNA: TGTGCCAGCAGCGAGGGACAGGGGAGCTCCTACGAGCAGTACTTC; CDR3: CASSEGQGSSYEQYF
V: TRBV6-1; size: .; D: .; J: TRBJ1-2; DNA: TGTGCTGCGGTGGGGGGGGAATATGGCTACACCTTC; CDR3: CAAVGGEYGYTF
V: TRBV3-1; size: many; D: .; J: TRBJ1-2; DNA: TGTGCCAGCAGCCAAGATCTTGGCGGGTACTATGGCTACACCTTC; CDR3: CASSQDLGGYYGYTF
V: TRBV7-9; size: many; D: .; J: TRBJ2-3; DNA: TGTGCCAGCAGCTTAGCAGGGGCAGATACAGATACGCAGTATTTT; CDR3: CASSLAGADTDTQYF
V: TRBV28; size: many; D: TRBD2; J: TRBJ2-1; DNA: TGTGCCAGCGAACTAGCGGGAGGGCCCTCCTACAATGAGCAGTTCTTC; CDR3: CASELAGGPSYNEQFF
V: TRBV7-9; size: many; D: .; J: TRBJ2-7; DNA: TGTGCCAGCAGCTTAGCCGCGGCAGGGCGCTACGAGCAGTACTTC; CDR3: CASSLAAAGRYEQYF
V: TRBV3-1; size: .; D: .; J: TRBJ1-2; DNA: TGTGCCAGCAGCCATTGGACACATGGCTACACCTTC; CDR3: CASSHWTHGYTF
V: TRBV28; size: .; D: .; J: TRBJ1-2; DNA: TGTGCCAGCAGTTTAGTAACAGGCGGGAACTATGGCTACACCTTC; CDR3: CASSLVTGGNYGYTF
V: TRBV24-1; size: many; D: .; J: TRBJ2-3; DNA: TGTGCCACCAGTGGCCCTGGGACGGGCACAGATACGCAGTATTTT; CDR3: CATSGPGTGTDTQYF
V: TRBV6-1; size: .; D: TRBD1; J: TRBJ2-5; DNA: TGTGCCAGCCAGCGGGGGACAGGGGGCAACCAGGGGACCCAGTACTTC; CDR3: CASQRGTGGNQGTQYF
V: TRBV12-3/TRBV12-4; size: many; D: .; J: TRBJ1-1; DNA: TGTGCCGGTCAGCAGGGGTGGAACACTGAAGCTTTCTTT; CDR3: CAGQQGWNTEAFF
V: TRBV12-3/TRBV12-4; size: many; D: TRBD1; J: TRBJ1-2; DNA: TGTGCCAGCAGTCCCGACCGGGACAGGGGACGTGGCTACACCTTC; CDR3: CASSPDRDRGRGYTF
V: TRBV28; size: many; D: .; J: TRBJ1-6; DNA: TGTGCCAGCAGTTCGAGGGTCGGGAACCTCCACTTT; CDR3: CASSSRVGNLHF
V: TRBV2; size: many; D: .; J: TRBJ2-7; DNA: TGTGCCAGCGGGGCCGAAAACTCCTACGAGCAGTACTTC; CDR3: CASGAENSYEQYF
V: TRBV19; size: many; D: .; J: TRBJ1-5; DNA: TGTGCCAGTACTTCGTTGAGGACCTTTAATCAGCCCCAGCATTTT; CDR3: CASTSLRTFNQPQHF
V: TRBV29-1; size: .; D: .; J: TRBJ2-1; DNA: TGCAGCGTTGATGCTAGGAGCTCCTACAATGAGCAGTTCTTC; CDR3: CSVDARSSYNEQFF
V: TRBV20-1; size: few; D: TRBD2; J: TRBJ2-1; DNA: TGCAGTGCTATCAAGGGGTCTAGCGGGAGGCGGAGCTCCTACAATGAGCAGTTCTTC; CDR3: CSAIKGSSGRRSSYNEQFF
V: TRBV2; size: many; D: .; J: TRBJ2-5; DNA: TGTGCCAGCAGTCCGGGGCAAGCCTACAAGACCCAGTACTTC; CDR3: CASSPGQAYKTQYF
V: TRBV25-1; size: few; D: .; J: TRBJ1-3; DNA: TGTGCCAGCAGTGATCCACGAGGCTCTGGAAACACCATATATTTT; CDR3: CASSDPRGSGNTIYF
V: TRBV6-2/TRBV6-3; size: .; D: TRBD2; J: TRBJ2-1; DNA: TGTGCCAGCAGTTGGGCTAGCGGAGGGGAATACAATGAGCAGTTCTTC; CDR3: CASSWASGGEYNEQFF
V: TRBV2; size: many; D: TRBD1; J: TRBJ1-2; DNA: TGTGCCAGCAGGGGGAGGACAGGGGCCGACTATGGCTACACCTTC; CDR3: CASRGRTGADYGYTF
V: TRBV20-1; size: many; D: .; J: TRBJ2-5; DNA: TGCAGTGCTTCTGACTCCATTGAGACCCAGTACTTC; CDR3: CSASDSIETQYF
V: TRBV7-2; size: many; D: .; J: TRBJ1-2; DNA: TGTGCCAGCAGCTTGGGGCCAGGGAACTATGGCTACACCTTC; CDR3: CASSLGPGNYGYTF
V: TRBV25-1; size: .; D: .; J: TRBJ1-6; DNA: TGTGCCAGCAGGGGACGGTATAATTCACCCCTCCACTTT; CDR3: CASRGRYNSPLHF
V: TRBV28; size: many; D: .; J: TRBJ1-6; DNA: TGTGCCAGCAATATACAGGGTTTGCTCTATAATTCACCCCTCCACTTT; CDR3: CASNIQGLLYNSPLHF
V: TRBV3-1; size: many; D: .; J: TRBJ2-1; DNA: TGTGCCAGCAGCCAAGATGCGGCTAGTAATGAGCAGTTCTTC; CDR3: CASSQDAASNEQFF
V: TRBV11-2; size: many; D: TRBD1; J: TRBJ2-1; DNA: TGTGCCAGCAGCGACGGGACAGGGTGGAATGAGCAGTTCTTC; CDR3: CASSDGTGWNEQFF
V: TRBV18; size: .; D: .; J: TRBJ2-7; DNA: TGTGCCAGCTCACCACCGGGCAGGGGCCCCTACGAGCAGTACTTC; CDR3: CASSPPGRGPYEQYF
V: TRBV27; size: many; D: .; J: TRBJ1-1; DNA: TGTGCCAGCAGAATACAGGGGAACACTGAAGCTTTCTTT; CDR3: CASRIQGNTEAFF
V: TRBV20-1; size: many; D: TRBD1; J: TRBJ2-7; DNA: TGCAGTGCTAGAGGGTCGACAGGGAATCCCTACGAGCAGTACTTC; CDR3: CSARGSTGNPYEQYF
V: TRBV6-6; size: many; D: .; J: TRBJ2-5; DNA: TGTGCCAGCAGTTACTCAGGCCAAGAGACCCAGTACTTC; CDR3: CASSYSGQETQYF
V: TRBV20-1; size: .; D: .; J: TRBJ2-7; DNA: TGCAGTGCCACACAGGGTTCGGGCCCCTACGAGCAGTACTTC; CDR3: CSATQGSGPYEQYF